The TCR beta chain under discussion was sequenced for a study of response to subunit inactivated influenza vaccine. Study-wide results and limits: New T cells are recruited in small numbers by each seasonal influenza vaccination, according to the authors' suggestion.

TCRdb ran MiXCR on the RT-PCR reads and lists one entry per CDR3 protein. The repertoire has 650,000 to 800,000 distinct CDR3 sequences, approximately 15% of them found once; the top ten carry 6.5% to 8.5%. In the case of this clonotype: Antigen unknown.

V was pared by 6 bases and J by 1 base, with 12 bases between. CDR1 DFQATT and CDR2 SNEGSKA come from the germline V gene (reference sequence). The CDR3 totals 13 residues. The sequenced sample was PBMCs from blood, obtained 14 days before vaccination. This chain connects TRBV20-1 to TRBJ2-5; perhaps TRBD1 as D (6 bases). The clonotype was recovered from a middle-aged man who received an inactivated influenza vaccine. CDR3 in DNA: TGCAGTGCACGGACAGCCGCCCAAGAGACCCAGTACTTC. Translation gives CSARTAAQETQYF.